The rows below give T cell receptor beta chains drawn from one sample of a study of regulatory T cells in long-lasting Graves disease. TCRdb ran MiXCR on the multiplex PCR reads and lists one entry per CDR3 protein. The data show under 450,000 distinct CDR3 sequences, about 25% seen once. The source was peripheral blood mononuclear cells (PBMCs), collected when the disease was refractory, from a patient treated with antithyroid drugs. These receptor sequences come from a female donor with Graves disease. Each CDR3 is given with its conserved first and last residue. The D gene is left open where the match is weak. Only part of the rows carry a size: once, few, many, or a class if the clone is expanded.

d_call j_call v_call clone_size cdr3_aa cdr3_nt
. TRBJ2-7 TRBV10-3 few CAIAFPEQYF TGTGCCATCGCCTTCCCAGAGCAGTACTTC
TRBD1 TRBJ1-5 TRBV28 many CASSKPGQGKQPQHF TGTGCCAGCAGTAAGCCGGGACAGGGTAAGCAGCCCCAGCATTTT
. TRBJ2-5 TRBV13 . CASSRSPGPTYF TGTGCCAGCAGCCGTTCTCCGGGACCAACGTACTTC
. TRBJ1-1 TRBV7-2 . CASSLRLSLNTEAFF TGTGCCAGCAGCTTACGGTTATCCCTGAACACTGAAGCTTTCTTT
. TRBJ1-3 TRBV19 . CASSPLLDTMYF TGTGCCAGTAGTCCTCTTTTGGACACCATGTATTTT
TRBD1 TRBJ2-2 TRBV20-1 few CSGTGPGQGHTGELFF TGCAGTGGCACAGGCCCGGGACAGGGGCACACCGGGGAGCTGTTTTTT
. TRBJ2-2 TRBV2 many CASSARQASGELFF TGTGCCAGCAGTGCCCGACAGGCCTCCGGGGAGCTGTTTTTT
. TRBJ1-3 TRBV2 few CASSGNTIYF TGTGCCAGCTCCGGAAACACCATATATTTT
. TRBJ1-1 TRBV20-1 many CSARDSRTDTEAFF TGCAGTGCTAGAGATTCGAGGACCGACACTGAAGCTTTCTTT
TRBD1 TRBJ2-7 TRBV14 . CASSRGRSGYEQYF TGTGCCAGCTCAAGGGGGCGGTCGGGTTACGAGCAGTACTTC
. TRBJ2-2 TRBV11-2 many CASSLDLGRNTGELFF TGTGCCAGCAGCTTAGATCTCGGCAGAAACACCGGGGAGCTGTTTTTT
. TRBJ2-7 TRBV10-3 . CAISAGTNSYEQYF TGTGCCATCAGTGCCGGGACAAACTCCTACGAGCAGTACTTC
. TRBJ2-4 TRBV28 few CASSLRGAGTKNIQYF TGTGCCAGCAGCTTAAGGGGGGCAGGGACCAAAAACATTCAGTACTTC
. TRBJ1-1 TRBV2 few CASRALVGRPEAFF TGTGCCAGCAGGGCCTTGGTGGGGCGGCCTGAAGCTTTCTTT
TRBD1 TRBJ2-7 TRBV5-4 . CASSLVDREIGEQYF TGTGCCAGCAGCTTGGTCGACAGGGAGATTGGCGAGCAGTACTTC
. TRBJ1-1 TRBV6-1 . CAARDEERNTEAFF TGTGCCGCACGCGACGAGGAGAGGAACACTGAAGCTTTCTTT